This T cell receptor (beta chain) was recorded in a study of cytomegalovirus exposure and HLA in healthy donors. The V gene's germline CDR1 is LGHNT and CDR2 FRNRAP. This CDR3 has 15 amino acids. Germline trimming cut 1 base from V and 3 bases from J; bases unmatched to any gene: 1. This PCR relied on a set of 60 Vbeta primers and 13 Jbeta primers. Some clones are missing from TCRdb's copy, which holds only in-frame ones; the method was immunoSEQ multiplex PCR. The sample consists of 250,000 or so clones, about 86% of them appearing once. The sample consisted of PBMCs. This rearrangement joins TRBV12-5 to TRBJ1-4, with 8 bases identical to TRBD1. This sequence was found in a woman between 55 and 75 years old in good health and CMV-seropositive. The CDR3 bases are TGTGCTAGTGGTTTGGGGACAGGGTCTAATGAAAAACTGTTTTTT. Translated: CASGLGTGSNEKLFF.